This T cell receptor (beta chain) is drawn from a study of cytomegalovirus exposure and HLA in healthy donors. Findings of the study overall: Three chains tied to CMV proved CMV antigen-specific in vitro.

The CDR3 is 19 residues long. Trimming took 1 base from V and 5 from J; bases not matched to a gene: 13. Germline CDR1 SGHVS, CDR2 FNYEAQ. Concerning this clone itself: Its target is not known.

The study ran its PCR with 60 Vbeta and 13 Jbeta primers. Libraries were prepared by immunoSEQ multiplex PCR; TCRdb keeps only in-frame clonotypes and omits some of them. The sample carries more than 100,000 clones, 50% to 80% recorded once. This TCR derives from a woman between 40 and 50 years old in good health and CMV-seropositive. This sequence joins TRBV7-6 and TRBJ2-1, with 11 positions matching TRBD2. The sequenced sample consisted of PBMCs. In DNA, the CDR3 is TGTGCCAGCAGCTTAGATGTGACTAGCGGGACCCAGGAGGACAATGAGCAGTTCTTC. It translates to CASSLDVTSGTQEDNEQFF.